The sequence of this T cell receptor (beta chain) was determined in a study of blood T cells in healthy people across ages. Germline V gives CDR1 MNHEY, CDR2 SVGAGI. This CDR3 comprises 14 residues. The second PCR ran 7 to 11 cycles with a sample-barcoded 5' primer and J-beta primers. A single record per CDR3 protein comes from TCRdb applying MiXCR to the 5' RACE reads. The sample consists of around 870,000 distinct CDR3 sequences, 29% of them appearing once. Investigators took roughly 9.5 milliliters of peripheral blood from every donor. Study observations and caveats: Per million T cells, TCR beta diversity dropped roughly linearly as age increased. The diversity estimates, figures obtained from one million T cells, were considered underestimates. As naive T cell percentage varied, TCR beta diversity correlated strongly with it.

Note on this clonotype: What it binds is not known. The junction does not match germline at one end; this may be a read error.

This sequence was found in an elderly woman in good health. This chain joins TRBV6-5 and TRBJ2-7, with D tentatively TRBD1 (6 bases). Source material: blood. The CDR3 DNA reads as TGTGCCAGCAGTTACGCCAGGGGCTCCTACGTGCAGTACTTC. Translated, it gives CASSYARGSYVQYF.